This TCR beta chain was profiled in a study of blood T cell repertoires in COVID-19. TCRdb's table, derived via immunoSEQ multiplex PCR, lists solely in-frame clones and lacks some. The sample carries roughly 320,000 clones, around nine tenths recorded once. V lost 2 bases, J lost 3 bases, and 3 bases stayed unmatched. Germline V lookup: CDR1 LNHDA, CDR2 SQIVND (reference sequence). The length of the CDR3 is 15 residues. Source material: peripheral blood. The chain carries TRBV19 and TRBJ2-2; 7 positions agree with TRBD2. The source of this sequence is a woman in her 30s with COVID-19, enrolled during active disease. The CDR3 here is CASSISGGYTGELFF. As DNA, the CDR3 is TGTGCCAGTAGTATATCCGGGGGGTACACCGGGGAGCTGTTTTTT.